This TCR beta chain was sequenced during a study of T cell responses to AZD1222 COVID-19 vaccine (dated by TCRdb to the early 2020s). Background on the whole study: A total of over 230 trial participants underwent TCR sequencing, of whom 200 to 220 received two doses of AZD1222 and some 26 received two doses of the MenACWY control vaccine. Trial participants were enrolled into age subgroups of 18-55, 56-69 and 70-plus years, which contained roughly 150, 30 and 60 TCR-sequenced participants, respectively. Results and caveats for the whole study, not just this receptor: The 56-69-year group was small, and its depth increase did not reach significance, likely because of low power. Participants were mostly white British, with more females than males. The authors suggested clonal diversity may have been underestimated. Conclusions about previously exposed vaccinees are limited, since just a handful of AZD1222 recipients were seropositive for SARS-CoV-2 at baseline. Epitopes outside the regions mutated in the B.1.351 and B.1.1.7 variants were reportedly recognized by nearly half of the unique spike-specific TCRs. After two AZD1222 doses, spike-specific TCR breadth and depth were significantly higher than at day 0 and than in MenACWY recipients. CD4 TCRs associated with the vaccine covered the entire spike protein, and the dominant responses were in regions 160-218 and 743-854. Because no day 14 peak-response samples were available, the repertoires could be characterized only after the peak T cell response.

Reading the germline V gene gives CDR1 MNHEY and CDR2 SVGAGI. The V and J ends are trimmed by 8 bases and 5 bases, leaving 16 bases between them. Counted from cysteine to phenylalanine, this CDR3 has 13 amino acids. Only the CDR3 DNA is retained, 39 bases long and in frame from the first base. For this clone: Which antigen it targets is not known. Base quality data are lacking; no much larger clone is found one base away.

The CDR3 regions of human TCRbeta chains were analyzed by immunosequencing. Turning to the authors' computational methods: Repertoire TCRs were matched against a reference library of SARS-CoV-2-specific TCRs generated with the MIRA antigen-specificity platform. Breadth meant the fraction of unique TCRs that were SARS-CoV-2-associated, whereas depth meant the fraction of total T cells that were SARS-CoV-2-associated. Using the MIRA data, each spike-specific TCR was assigned both to the spike region to which the TCR was reactive and to a CD4 or CD8 class. Log10-transformed breadth and depth values were compared by one-way ANOVA with Sidak's multiple comparisons tests. TCRdb obtained this table from immuneACCESS and retained in-frame rearrangements with V and J assigned. These tables miss some clones; where compared with another copy, unresolved V genes account for less than half of the shortfall, and the remainder is unexplained. The V and J calls and clone size come from that table; D and trimming were worked out from the DNA. Present in this sample are 150,000 or so clones, more than 80% of which were seen just once. The leading ten clones occupy about 4.3% of the sample.

The time point label corresponds to: about 28 days (+/-7) after the second vaccine dose. The sample's treatment or condition label is to be understood as: meningococcal conjugate vaccine given as trial control. Vaccinee samples came from UK trials COV001 and COV002, including a single-blind randomized controlled phase 2/3 trial of AZD1222 (ChAdOx1 nCoV-19) in healthy adults. Trial participant PBMC samples were collected at day 0 and day 28 after the second dose for TCRbeta chain sequencing. The sequence is built from TRBV6-5 and TRBJ2-7, with the D gene uncertain. Sequencing used peripheral blood, obtained 28 days after the second dose of the MenACWY control vaccine. The sequence was obtained from an adult who received the MenACWY meningococcal vaccine as a control. The CDR3: CASRMLTLDEQYF. The DNA reads TGTGCCAGCCGAATGCTGACCCTCGACGAGCAGTACTTC.